This T cell receptor (beta chain) was recorded in a study of T cells in localized non-small cell lung cancer. Study findings and constraints: Uninvolved adjacent lung showed peak T cell clonality, exceeding tumor. Paired adjacent lung recovered a median approximately 62 of the top 100 tumor clones. Longer overall survival was seen with higher T cell density measured in blood.

There are 13 residues in the CDR3. CDR1 is MDHEN and CDR2 is SYDVKM in the germline V gene. V was trimmed by 2 bases and J by 6 bases, leaving 8 bases between them. This table comes from immunoSEQ multiplex PCR, and its TCRdb copy is limited to in-frame clones, with some not included. The table includes over 25,000 clones, roughly 75% detected once. This clone was seen only a few times. The antigen is unknown. The TCR comes from a male donor aged 60 or older with stage II squamous cell lung carcinoma. The sample consisted of peripheral blood, taken before any cancer treatment. The chain recombines TRBV28 with TRBJ1-3; maybe TRBD1 (6 bases). CDR3 sequence: CASSLTGLNTIYF. The CDR3, as DNA: TGTGCCAGCAGTTTAACAGGGTTAAACACCATATATTTT. Combining the CDR3 with reference TRBV28 and TRBJ1-3 gives the whole variable domain DVKVTQSSRYLVKRTGEKVFLECVQDMDHENMFWYRQDPGLGLRLIYFSYDVKMKEKGDIPEGYSVSREKKERFSLILESASTNQTSMYLCASSLTGLNTIYFGEGSWLTVV.